One TCR beta chain is described in this entry. Its cognate antigen is unknown. Time point defined: cycle 4 day 1 (C4D1), after less than seven weeks of nivolumab. Every one of the patients relapsed after autologous stem cell transplantation (brentuximab vedotin exposure was variable). This sample was taken from a study of PD-1 blockade in classical Hodgkin lymphoma. Whole-study findings and limits: Newly diagnosed patients had baseline TCR diversity that was reportedly lower than that of healthy donors. CD4+ TCR diversity climbed significantly by C4D1, unlike CD8+ TCR diversity.

Repertoires were generated with immunoSEQ multiplex PCR, while TCRdb's copy carries only in-frame clones and drops some. The table records roughly 51,000 clones, 65% to 80% of them present only once. The CDR3 is made up of 13 amino acids. With 6 bases removed from V and 4 bases from J, the gap between germline ends came to 10 bases. CDR1 and CDR2 from the germline V gene are MNHEY and SVGAGI. This sequence was found in a human donor with classical Hodgkin lymphoma. The chain employs TRBV6-5 and TRBJ1-5, with D unclear. The sequencing used peripheral blood mononuclear cells (PBMCs), collected before the fourth cycle of nivolumab. The CDR3 spells CASRFSLNQPQHF. CDR3 nucleotides: TGTGCCAGCAGGTTCTCCCTGAATCAGCCCCAGCATTTT.